Reported below is one T cell receptor (beta chain). These data originate in a study of CD8 T cells in Susac syndrome. Random hexamers served to reverse transcribe about 0.5 to 1 ug RNA. Across 54 Vbeta and 13 Jbeta, immunoSEQ multiplex PCR amplified TCR beta CDR3. TCRdb re-analysed the immunoSEQ multiplex PCR reads in MiXCR, keeping a single row per CDR3 protein. The data hold roughly 120,000 distinct CDR3 sequences, with roughly 92% observed a single time. The CDR3 covers 14 residues. Germline-derived CDR1 and CDR2 are KGHSH and LQKENI. V lost 3 bases to trimming and J lost 5 bases; unmatched junction nucleotides: 5.

Sequenced input: CD4+ T cells from PBMCs. The source is a human donor in good health. The V gene is TRBV18, the J gene TRBJ2-3, with 7 nucleotides matching TRBD1. CDR3 coding DNA: TGTGCCAGCTCACCGTCTGACAGGGTAGATACGCAGTATTTT. It translates to CASSPSDRVDTQYF. Full variable domain (remainder filled in from reference TRBV18 and TRBJ2-3): NAGVMQNPRHLVRRRGQEARLRCSPMKGHSHVYWYRQLPEEGLKFMVYLQKENIIDESGMPKERFSAEFPKEGPSILRIQQVVRGDSAAYFCASSPSDRVDTQYFGPGTRLTVL.